Described below is a single TCR beta chain sequence and its context. Antigen: not known. Sequencing used immunoSEQ version 4 in survey mode. Assay used: immunoSEQ multiplex PCR; TCRdb lists only in-frame clones, some missing. The table records about 40,000 clones, 75% to 80% of them present only once. The stimulus was an HIV-1 Gag 15-mer peptide pool, around 1.1 ug/peptide/mL. Memory cells lacking CD40L and CD69 with high CD45RO were sorted. This specimen belongs to a study of persistence of HIV-infected CD4 T cells. This sample comprised CD4+ T cells sorted from PBMCs after roughly 18-hour stimulation, obtained from a patient who received antiretroviral therapy. This clonotype was obtained from an adult man with HIV who was CMV-seropositive.

The CDR3 DNA is TGTGCCAGCAGCCAGACCGTAGGACAGGGGAACAATGAGCAGTTCTTC. The encoded protein is CASSQTVGQGNNEQFF. The gene calls are TRBV4-2 and TRBJ2-1, with TRBD1 identical over 9 bases. Germline V gene sequence: CDR1 LGHNA, CDR2 YNFKEQ. The CDR3 contains 16 residues. V was clipped by 3 bases and J by 5 bases; unmatched bases: 8.